This passage covers 28 T cell receptor beta chains from one sample sequenced in a study of T-cell reconstitution after alpha-beta-depleted transplantation in children. Preparation of the TCRbeta library was carried out with unique molecular identifiers. One entry per CDR3 protein results from TCRdb running MiXCR on the PCR reads. This table has fewer than 750,000 distinct CDR3 sequences, 23% appearing once. The specimen was PBMCs, mostly from graft donor cells, collected 360 days after TCRalphabeta/CD19-depleted stem cell transplant. The receptors stem from a boy under two years old who had a stem cell transplant for acute myeloid leukemia, so the T cells may come from the graft donor.

The gene calls are TRBV20-1 and TRBJ2-2, with a possible D match to TRBD2 (7 bases). V lost 0 bases and J lost 3, with 17 bases in between. Germline V gene lookup returns CDR1 DFQATT and CDR2 SNEGSKA (reference sequence). There are 17 residues in the CDR3. CDR3 loop: CSARDQRKGGDTGELFF. DNA of the CDR3: TGCAGTGCTAGAGATCAGAGGAAGGGGGGGGACACCGGGGAGCTGTTTTTT.

Ten or more counts support this clonotype. The J gene is TRBJ2-5, the V gene TRBV4-1; D may be TRBD2 (5 bases). The germline V gene has CDR1 MGHRA and CDR2 YSYEKL. The CDR3 runs 15 residues. The ends were cut back, 0 bases at V and 5 bases at J, with 13 bases in the middle. CDR3 coding DNA: TGCGCCAGCAGCCAAGATTTCGGCAGGAGGGAGACCCAGTACTTC. The encoded protein is CASSQDFGRRETQYF.

The sample holds a few counts of this clonotype. The rearrangement joins TRBV7-9 to TRBJ2-1; 7 positions agree with TRBD1. The CDR3 totals 15 residues. Losses at the gene ends were 5 bases for V and 5 bases for J; bases not matched to a gene: 9. CDR1 is SEHNR, CDR2 FQNEAQ, per germline (reference sequence). CDR3 bases: TGTGCCAGCAGCCTGCTCAACAGGGGAAACAATGAGCAGTTCTTC. Translation: CASSLLNRGNNEQFF.

This clonotype was counted at least ten times. The chain recombines TRBV12-5 with TRBJ2-5; D is possibly TRBD2 (6 bases). Germline V lookup: CDR1 LGHNT, CDR2 FRNRAP. The CDR3 sequence is 13 residues long. With 8 bases removed from V and 1 base from J, the gap between germline ends came to 11 bases. The CDR3: CASYSGVQETQYF. DNA for the CDR3: TGTGCTAGTTACTCGGGGGTCCAAGAGACCCAGTACTTC.

This clonotype has just a few counts. The CDR3 DNA follows: TGTGCCAGCGGGGGACGGGGTTGGGGTGAGCAGTTCTTC. Protein: CASGGRGWGEQFF. The V gene is TRBV28, the J gene TRBJ2-1; D may be TRBD1 or TRBD2 (5 bases each). The CDR3 spans 13 residues. CDR1 is MDHEN, CDR2 SYDVKM, per germline. V was clipped by 8 bases and J by 9 bases, with 17 bases between them.

The chain employs TRBV28 and TRBJ2-5; 8 nucleotides line up with TRBD1. CDR3 length: 15 amino acids. The trim removed 5 bases at V and 5 bases at J, leaving 10 bases unmatched. From germline, CDR1 is MDHEN and CDR2 SYDVKM. CDR3: CASSPNTDRVETQYF. CDR3 nucleotide sequence: TGTGCCAGCAGTCCAAATACGGACAGGGTGGAGACCCAGTACTTC.

This CDR3 reads CASSLDSDPYGYTF. The CDR3, as DNA: TGCGCCAGCAGCTTGGACTCAGACCCCTATGGCTACACCTTC. The chain couples TRBV5-1 to TRBJ1-2; D unclear. Germline V gives CDR1 SGHRS, CDR2 YFSETQ. This CDR3 has 14 amino acids. V lost 0 bases, J lost 4 bases, and 10 bases lay in between.

The chain uses TRBV12-3 or TRBV12-4 and TRBJ1-1, with 7 bases lining up with TRBD1. CDR3 length: 15 residues. After removal of 7 bases from V and 0 bases from J, the junction contained 8 bases not matched to a gene. The CDR3, as DNA: TGTGCCAGCACCCGGACAGGAATCATGAACACTGAAGCTTTCTTT. Protein sequence: CASTRTGIMNTEAFF.

This clonotype has a count of ten or more. The chain joins TRBV27 to TRBJ2-2; no reliable D call. Germline lookup yields CDR1 MNHEY and CDR2 SMNVEV (reference sequence). Trimming took off 0 bases at V and 7 bases at J, with 6 bases between the two ends. CDR3 length: 13 amino acids. CDR3 in amino acids: CASSLSADGELFF. CDR3 nucleotide sequence: TGTGCCAGCAGTTTATCGGCGGACGGGGAGCTGTTTTTT.

CDR3 region: CASSLRVVRGANTGELFF. As DNA, the CDR3 is TGTGCCAGCAGCTTAAGAGTCGTGCGGGGCGCGAACACCGGGGAGCTGTTTTTT. The chain uses TRBV11-2 and TRBJ2-2; tentatively, D is TRBD2 (6 bases). Germline V gene sequence: CDR1 SGHAT, CDR2 FQNNGV. The V gene lost 2 bases and the J gene lost 0 bases, with 16 bases spanning the gap. The length of the CDR3 is 18 residues.

The table lists this clonotype with a few counts. The V gene is TRBV6-5, the J gene TRBJ1-4, with D tentatively TRBD1 (6 bases). From germline, CDR1 is MNHEY and CDR2 SVGAGI. V gave up 6 bases and J gave up 5 bases, with 13 bases separating them. This CDR3 is built from 14 residues. In nucleotides, the CDR3 is TGTGCCAGCAGCACAACAGGGAGAAATGAAAAACTGTTTTTT. Translating it yields CASSTTGRNEKLFF.

The J gene is TRBJ2-7, the V gene TRBV12-3 or TRBV12-4; a weak D match, TRBD1 (6 bases). This CDR3 is 13 amino acids long. V shed 5 bases and J shed 2 bases, with 10 bases lying between them. The CDR3 DNA reads as TGTGCCAGCAGTCAGACAGGACCCTACGAGCAGTACGTC. Its protein is CASSQTGPYEQYV.

The chain carries TRBV20-1 and TRBJ2-1; no reliable D call. The germline CDR1 and CDR2 sequences are DFQATT and SNEGSKA (reference sequence). The length of the CDR3 is 15 residues. V shed 1 base and J shed 0 bases, with 10 bases lying between them. The CDR3 DNA reads TGCAGTGCTAGAGTGGTTTCTGGCTCCTACAATGAGCAGTTCTTC. It encodes CSARVVSGSYNEQFF.

This clonotype was detected a few times. The chain couples TRBV12-3 or TRBV12-4 to TRBJ1-1; a possible D gene is TRBD1 (5 bases). CDR3 length equals 13 residues. Trimming stripped 5 bases from V and 7 bases from J, with 14 bases between. The DNA of the CDR3 is TGTGCCAGCAGTCCTACTGAGGGGAATGAAGCTTTCTTT. Protein product: CASSPTEGNEAFF.

This clonotype was observed a handful of times. One junction end disagrees with the germline gene, perhaps due to a read error. The rearrangement links TRBV20-1 to TRBJ2-5; D is perhaps TRBD1 (6 bases). Per the germline V gene, CDR1 is DFQATT and CDR2 is SNEGSKA (reference sequence). The CDR3 consists of 14 residues. The CDR3 loop reads CSAGSAGQLQGVVF. The DNA for the CDR3 is TGCAGTGCTGGATCCGCAGGACAGCTCCAAGGGGTAGTCTTC.

The chain joins TRBV9 to TRBJ2-6; D remains ambiguous. V dropped 6 bases and J dropped 0 bases, with 4 bases sitting between them. This CDR3 spans 13 amino acids. CDR1 is SGDLS, CDR2 YYNGEE, per germline. CDR3 in DNA: TGTGCCAGCAAAAGCTCTGGGGCCAACGTCCTGACTTTC. Encoded protein: CASKSSGANVLTF.

This clonotype was seen only a few times. The gene calls are TRBV6-5 and TRBJ1-1; D possibly corresponds to TRBD1 (5 bases). Germline lookup yields CDR1 MNHEY and CDR2 SVGAGI. The CDR3 has 14 residues. Between the trimmed V and J ends, which lost 7 bases and 1 base, there was a span of 13 bases. The CDR3 region is CASNGWDANTEAFF. The CDR3 DNA reads TGTGCCAGCAACGGGTGGGACGCGAACACTGAAGCTTTCTTT.

With respect to this clonotype: A much larger clone lies one base from this, so it may be a read error. V gene TRBV27 combines with J gene TRBJ1-2; a possible D gene is TRBD1 (6 bases). CDR3 length: 14 amino acids. V lost 2 bases, J lost 6 bases, and 13 bases lay in between. Germline V CDR1 and CDR2: MNHEY, SMNVEV (reference sequence). Here the CDR3 reads CASSLMGGADGYTF. The CDR3 DNA reads TGTGCCAGCAGTTTAATGGGGGGCGCGGATGGCTACACCTTC.

The chain carries TRBV4-1 and TRBJ2-7, with 7 bases lining up with TRBD2. Germline lookup yields CDR1 MGHRA and CDR2 YSYEKL. Trimming removed 0 bases from V and 6 bases from J; junction bases left unmatched: 5. The CDR3 is 14 residues long. The CDR3 coding sequence is TGCGCCAGCAGCCAAGATCCGGGGGGAGGCGAGCAGTACTTC. Translation gives CASSQDPGGGEQYF.

In regard to this clonotype: A much larger clone sits a single nucleotide away, making a read error possible. The chain uses TRBV7-2 and TRBJ1-2, with TRBD1 as a possible D gene (6 bases). Germline CDR1 reads SGHTA; CDR2 reads FQGNSA. The CDR3 extends over 15 amino acids. CDR3 nucleotides: TGTGCCAGCAGCCTATCGGAGGGGGTGAACTATGGCTGCACCTTC. Translating gives CASSLSEGVNYGCTF.

Here the CDR3 DNA reads TGCAGCGTTGAATTGAGGAGGGTGGGGGCCGGGGAGCTGTTTTTT. Translating gives CSVELRRVGAGELFF. The chain couples TRBV29-1 to TRBJ2-2; TRBD2 is a possible D gene (6 bases). The CDR3 covers 15 residues. Deletions cut 2 bases from V and 6 bases from J, with 16 bases between. From germline, CDR1 is SQVTM and CDR2 ANQGSEA.

This sequence joins TRBV20-1 and TRBJ1-2, with 8 positions matching TRBD1. This CDR3 contains 14 residues. Germline V gene data show CDR1 as DFQATT and CDR2 as SNEGSKA (reference sequence). V trimming: 4 bases; J trimming: 5 bases; junction bases outside the gene matches: 9. This chain's CDR3 is CSAKPDRGPYGYTF. The CDR3 DNA sequence: TGCAGTGCTAAGCCCGACAGGGGTCCGTATGGCTACACCTTC.

The chain joins TRBV6-5 to TRBJ1-5; D is perhaps TRBD1 (6 bases). CDR1 and CDR2 (germline): MNHEY, SVGAGI. V lost 6 bases to trimming and J lost 4 bases, with 13 bases between them. This CDR3 contains 14 residues. In nucleotides, the CDR3 is TGTGCCAGCAGCCCACAGGGTCCTAATCAGCCCCAGCATTTT. It codes for CASSPQGPNQPQHF.

This chain links TRBV24-1 with TRBJ2-7; 7 nucleotides agree with TRBD2. V shed 4 bases and J 3 bases; nucleotides not matched to a gene: 8. This CDR3 region has 15 residues. Per the germline V gene, CDR1 is KGHDR and CDR2 is SFDVKD. CDR3 coding DNA: TGTGCCACCAGTGACAGCGGGGCTCACCTCTACGAGCAGTACTTC. Protein: CATSDSGAHLYEQYF.

This clonotype occurred a few times. The rearrangement joins TRBV27 to TRBJ2-5, with D possibly being TRBD1 (6 bases). CDR1 is MNHEY and CDR2 is SMNVEV in the germline V gene (reference sequence). This CDR3 contains 15 residues. The V and J ends lost 4 bases and 4 bases respectively, with 16 bases between them. The CDR3 spells CASSSKGRGRETQYF. In nucleotides, the CDR3 is TGTGCCAGCAGTTCAAAGGGCAGGGGACGAGAGACCCAGTACTTC.

This clonotype was detected only a few times. The chain couples TRBV4-3 to TRBJ2-7, with 9 bases fitting TRBD1. Germline-derived CDR1 and CDR2 are LGHNA and YSLEER. This CDR3 is built from 14 residues. J was trimmed by 4 bases and V by 3 bases; bases with no gene match: 4. CDR3 in amino acids: CASSQGTGKYEQYF. CDR3 coding DNA: TGCGCCAGCAGCCAGGGGACAGGGAAGTACGAGCAGTACTTC.

The chain links TRBV5-1 to TRBJ2-2; TRBD2 is a possible D gene (5 bases). Germline V gene sequence: CDR1 SGHRS, CDR2 YFSETQ. The CDR3 runs to 16 residues. The V gene lost 4 bases and the J gene lost 4 bases, with 17 bases spanning the gap. DNA of the CDR3: TGCGCCAGCAGCAGACCAGGCGGGCCGGGCACCGGGGAGCTGTTTTTT. Protein: CASSRPGGPGTGELFF.

V is TRBV5-6 and J is TRBJ2-7; D is unresolved. V lost 1 base, J lost 1 base, and 9 bases lay in between. This CDR3 has 14 amino acids. Germline CDR1 and CDR2: SGHDT and YYEEEE. The CDR3 sequence is CASSLMGFSYEQYV. CDR3 DNA sequence: TGTGCCAGCAGCTTGATGGGGTTTTCCTACGAGCAGTACGTC.